These 7 T cell receptor beta chains share one sample of origin, sequenced in a study of blood T cell repertoires in COVID-19. Here immunoSEQ multiplex PCR was the method, and the copy in TCRdb shows in-frame clones only, minus some. The data hold some 130,000 clones, with roughly four fifths observed a single time. The specimen was peripheral blood. These receptors were obtained from a human donor in a cohort sampled during active COVID-19.

The chain employs TRBV7-9 and TRBJ1-6; TRBD1 aligns across 8 bases. The V gene's germline CDR1 is SEHNR and CDR2 FQNEAQ (reference sequence). This CDR3 comprises 15 residues. V lost 1 base and J lost 7; bases outside the gene matches: 3. Here the CDR3 DNA reads TGTGCCAGCAGCTTAGGGACAGGGACGAATTCACCCCTCCACTTT. This encodes CASSLGTGTNSPLHF.

The table lists this clone with a few counts. This chain links TRBV7-9 with TRBJ1-2, with D maybe TRBD1 (5 bases). Between the trimmed V and J ends, which lost 5 bases and 8 bases, there was a span of 15 bases. CDR1 and CDR2 (germline): SEHNR, FQNEAQ (reference sequence). The CDR3 extends over 13 amino acids. CDR3 loop: CASSRQEGNGYTF. The CDR3 region has the DNA TGTGCCAGCAGCAGGCAGGAGGGGAACGGCTACACCTTC.

This clone was seen just once. This chain uses TRBV5-1 with TRBJ1-4, with 9 nucleotides matching TRBD1. The CDR3 sequence is 14 residues long. Germline V gene sequence: CDR1 SGHRS, CDR2 YFSETQ. Trimming removed 0 bases from V and 8 bases from J; junction bases left unmatched: 2. The CDR3, as DNA: TGCGCCAGCAGCTTGGGGACAGGGGACGAAAAACTGTTTTTT. Protein: CASSLGTGDEKLFF.

This chain connects TRBV28 to TRBJ1-1; the D is unclear. The V gene's germline CDR1 is MDHEN and CDR2 SYDVKM. CDR3 length equals 14 residues. Deletions cut 2 bases from V and 1 base from J, with 8 bases between. The CDR3 loop is CASSLIPGNTEAFF. CDR3 DNA: TGTGCCAGCAGTTTAATCCCAGGGAACACTGAAGCTTTCTTT.

The chain has TRBV18 and TRBJ2-3, with D perhaps matching TRBD1 (6 bases). The V gene's germline CDR1 is KGHSH and CDR2 LQKENI. The CDR3 has 14 residues. Trimming pared 4 bases from V and 5 bases from J, leaving 13 bases between. The CDR3 sequence: CASSLYRVEDTQYF. DNA of the CDR3: TGTGCCAGCTCACTATACAGGGTTGAAGATACGCAGTATTTT.

The CDR3 nucleotides read TGTGCCAGCAGTTTACGGGGGAGCTGGACTGAAGCTTTCTTT. Translated, it gives CASSLRGSWTEAFF. The V gene is TRBV27, the J gene TRBJ1-1; perhaps TRBD1 as D (5 bases). The CDR3 runs to 14 residues. Trimming cost V 2 bases and J 5 bases, with 12 bases left between them. Germline loops: CDR1 MNHEY, CDR2 SMNVEV (reference sequence).

The chain uses TRBV7-2 and TRBJ2-3, with 12 bases identical to TRBD2. The V gene's germline CDR1 is SGHTA and CDR2 FQGNSA. With V trimmed by 1 base and J by 0 bases, 5 bases remained unmatched. The CDR3 has 18 amino acids. CDR3 coding DNA: TGTGCCAGCAGCTTAGGGCTAGCGGGGGGGTCTAGCACAGATACGCAGTATTTT. This gives the protein CASSLGLAGGSSTDTQYF.